Listed below are T cell receptor beta chains from one sample, sequenced in a study of blood T cell repertoires in COVID-19. This table comes from immunoSEQ multiplex PCR, and its TCRdb copy is limited to in-frame clones, with some not included. The sample comprises about 220,000 clones, around 80% of which are singletons, and 7.2% rests with the top ten. The sequenced sample consisted of peripheral blood. The receptors derive from a woman aged 70 to 79 with acute or convalescent COVID-19. CDR3s include the opening cysteine and the closing phenylalanine or tryptophan. The order of the fields is J gene, clone size, D gene, V gene, CDR3 DNA, CDR3 protein. D genes are given only for firm matches. Size values are once, few and many counts, or a class for expanded clones, and some rows have none.

TRBJ2-1	.	.	TRBV5-1	TGCGCCAGCAGCTTGTCAGGGCAAAGAACCAATGAGCAGTTCTTC	CASSLSGQRTNEQFF
TRBJ2-3	.	TRBD2	TRBV7-2	TGTGCCAGCAGCTTAGGAGCGGGGGGGACAGATACGCAGTATTTT	CASSLGAGGTDTQYF
TRBJ2-5	.	TRBD2	TRBV11-3	TGTGCCAGCAGCTTAGGAAGGGCTAGCGGAACCCAAGAGACCCAGTACTTC	CASSLGRASGTQETQYF
TRBJ1-1	.	.	TRBV6-1	TGTGCCAGCAGTGAACTCGGTAGTAGCACTGAAGCTTTCTTT	CASSELGSSTEAFF
TRBJ2-5	.	.	TRBV6-2/TRBV6-3	TGTGCCAGCAGTTACTCATTTTCCAGGACAGACCAAGAGACCCAGTACTTC	CASSYSFSRTDQETQYF
TRBJ1-1	.	.	TRBV6-5	TGTGCCAGCACCAAACTATTGGACAGTCGCTTGGGAGCTTTCTTT	CASTKLLDSRLGAFF
TRBJ2-1	.	.	TRBV20-1	TGCAGTGCTAGAGATCAGGTTGAGCAGTTCTTC	CSARDQVEQFF
TRBJ2-2	once	TRBD2	TRBV5-1	TGCGCCAGCAGTAGGACTAGCGGGGTGACCGGGGAGCTGTTTTTT	CASSRTSGVTGELFF
TRBJ2-1	few	TRBD2	TRBV19	TGTGCCAGTTCACTCTTAGCGGGGGCCTACAATGAGCAGTTCTTC	CASSLLAGAYNEQFF
TRBJ2-4	.	TRBD1	TRBV7-9	TGTGCCAGCAGCACAGGGGACAAAAACATTCAGTACTTC	CASSTGDKNIQYF
TRBJ2-6	.	TRBD2	TRBV4-3	TGCGCCAGCAGCCACCAGATGGTGGCTAGCGGGGTGACCTCGGGCGGGGCCAACGTCCTGACTTTC	CASSHQMVASGVTSGGANVLTF
TRBJ2-3	.	TRBD1	TRBV5-1	TGCGCCAGCAGCTCGGGGACAGCTAGCACAGATACGCAGTATTTT	CASSSGTASTDTQYF
TRBJ2-1	few	TRBD2	TRBV19	TGTGCCAGTAGTAGGACTAGGGATGAGCAGTTCTTC	CASSRTRDEQFF
TRBJ1-2	.	.	TRBV7-2	TGTGCCAGCAGCTTAGCAAGGGAGGGGCCCTCCCATGGCTACACCTTC	CASSLAREGPSHGYTF
TRBJ2-3	.	.	TRBV4-3	TGCGCCAGCAGCCCCCAGCGGACAGATACGCAGTATTTT	CASSPQRTDTQYF
TRBJ2-7	.	.	TRBV2	TGTGCCAGTACTTCAGGCAGGGGCTACGAGCAGTACTTC	CASTSGRGYEQYF
TRBJ2-1	few	TRBD1	TRBV10-3	TGTGCCTCCGGGACAGAAAACAATGAGCAGTTCTTC	CASGTENNEQFF
TRBJ2-5	.	.	TRBV15	TGTGCCACCAGCAGAGAACGGGAGACCCAGTACTTC	CATSRERETQYF
TRBJ2-5	.	TRBD2	TRBV7-9	TGTGCCAGCAGCTTACGGGAGGCAGGGACCCAGTACTTC	CASSLREAGTQYF
TRBJ1-1	.	.	TRBV4-3	TGCGCCAGCAGCCAAGATCGGGGACTCGGGGGCACTGAAGCTTTCTTT	CASSQDRGLGGTEAFF
TRBJ2-2	few	.	TRBV27	TGTGCCAGCACCCCCCCTAACACCGGGGAGCTGTTTTTT	CASTPPNTGELFF
TRBJ1-2	.	.	TRBV3-1/TRBV3-2	TGTGCCAGCAGCCAAGGGAATGAGGGCTGGTATGGCTACACCTTC	CASSQGNEGWYGYTF
TRBJ2-1	.	.	TRBV4-1	TGCGCCAGCAGCCAACAGGGAACAAATGAGCAGTTCTTC	CASSQQGTNEQFF
TRBJ1-2	.	.	TRBV7-2	TGTGCCAGCAGCCCAGATGGGCAGTCCTATGGCTACACCTTC	CASSPDGQSYGYTF
TRBJ2-5	.	.	TRBV7-9	TGTGCCAGCAGCCCGTCTGGGGCCATTGGAGAGACCCAGTACTTC	CASSPSGAIGETQYF
TRBJ2-5	.	TRBD2	TRBV18	TGTGCCAGCTCACCACCGGGACTAGCGGGGGCAGAGACCCAGTACTTC	CASSPPGLAGAETQYF
TRBJ1-6	.	.	TRBV7-2	TGTGCCAGCAGCTTATTATCAACACGCCATTCACCCCTCCACTTT	CASSLLSTRHSPLHF
TRBJ2-2	.	TRBD2	TRBV7-6	TGTGCCAGCAGCGTTGGACTCGCGGGGGGGCAGGACACCGGGGAGCTGTTTTTT	CASSVGLAGGQDTGELFF
TRBJ2-3	.	TRBD2	TRBV5-1	TGCGCCAGCAGCCACGGGACTAGCGGGGGGCCTAGTAATACGCAGTATTTT	CASSHGTSGGPSNTQYF
TRBJ1-6	.	.	TRBV3-1/TRBV3-2	TGTGCCAGCAGCCACCGAACAGGGTGGGTTCGAAATTCACCCCTCCACTTT	CASSHRTGWVRNSPLHF
TRBJ2-3	.	TRBD2	TRBV2	TGTGCCAGCAACATCGAGCGGGGGCCAGCAGATACGCAGTATTTT	CASNIERGPADTQYF
TRBJ2-1	few	.	TRBV18	TGTGCCAGCTGGCGACAGGGAGGTGATGAGCAGTTCTTC	CASWRQGGDEQFF
TRBJ2-4	.	.	TRBV9	TGTGCCAGCAGCGCGCAGGAGGATAGAAACATTCAGTACTTC	CASSAQEDRNIQYF
TRBJ2-7	once	.	TRBV6-2/TRBV6-3	TGTGCCAGCAGTTACTCACCCGCCGGGACTGCTACCTACGAGCAGTACTTC	CASSYSPAGTATYEQYF
TRBJ2-7	few	.	TRBV27	TGTGCCAGCAGTTTAGAGAGGGGAAGGGAGGCCAACGAGCAGTACTTC	CASSLERGREANEQYF
TRBJ2-6	.	TRBD2	TRBV24-1	TGTGCCACCGGGCGGGAGGGGGCCAACGTCCTGACTTTC	CATGREGANVLTF
TRBJ1-5	.	TRBD1	TRBV7-8	TGTGCCAGCGCAGGGGGCACCGATAGCAATCAGCCCCAGCATTTT	CASAGGTDSNQPQHF
TRBJ1-5	.	.	TRBV5-1	TGCGCCAGCAGCTTGTGGGGGCCCAATCAGCCCCAGCATTTT	CASSLWGPNQPQHF
TRBJ1-2	.	.	TRBV18	TGTGCCAGCTCACCACCGCTCAAGGAGGGACATGGCTACACCTTC	CASSPPLKEGHGYTF
TRBJ2-5	once	TRBD2	TRBV11-1	TGTGCCAGCAGCTTAGAGGGGACTATCCAAGAGACCCAGTACTTC	CASSLEGTIQETQYF
TRBJ2-7	.	TRBD2	TRBV18	TGTGCCAGCTCACCACCGGGACTAGCTGGTGAGCAGTACTTC	CASSPPGLAGEQYF
TRBJ2-3	.	TRBD1	TRBV5-1	TGCGCCAGCAGACTACAGGGGAGCACAGATACGCAGTATTTT	CASRLQGSTDTQYF
TRBJ1-5	many	.	TRBV7-2	TGTGCCAGCAGCTCAACAGTTTATAGCAATCAGCCCCAGCATTTT	CASSSTVYSNQPQHF
TRBJ2-2	.	.	TRBV5-1	TGCGCCAGCAGCTTGGAGGGGCCGGGCTTTTACACCGGGGAGCTGTTTTTT	CASSLEGPGFYTGELFF
TRBJ2-7	.	.	TRBV24-1	TGTGCCACCCAACAGGATTACGAGCAGTACTTC	CATQQDYEQYF